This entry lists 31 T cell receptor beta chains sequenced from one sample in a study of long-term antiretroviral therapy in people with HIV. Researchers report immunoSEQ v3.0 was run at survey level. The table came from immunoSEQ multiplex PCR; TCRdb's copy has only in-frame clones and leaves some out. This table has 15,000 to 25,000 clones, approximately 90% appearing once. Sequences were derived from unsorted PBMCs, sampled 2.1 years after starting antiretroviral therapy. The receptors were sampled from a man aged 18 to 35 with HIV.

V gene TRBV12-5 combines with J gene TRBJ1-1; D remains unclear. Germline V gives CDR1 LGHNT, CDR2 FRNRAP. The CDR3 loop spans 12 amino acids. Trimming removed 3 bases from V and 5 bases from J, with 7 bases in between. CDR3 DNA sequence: TGTGCTAGTGGTTTCTGGAATACTGAAGCTTTCTTT. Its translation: CASGFWNTEAFF.

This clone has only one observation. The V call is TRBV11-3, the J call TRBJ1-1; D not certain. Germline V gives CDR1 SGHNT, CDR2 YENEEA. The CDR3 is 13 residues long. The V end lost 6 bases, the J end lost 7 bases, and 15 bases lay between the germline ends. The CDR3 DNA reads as TGTGCCAGCAGTCGCGGGATAGTCAATGAAGCTTTCTTT. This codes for CASSRGIVNEAFF.

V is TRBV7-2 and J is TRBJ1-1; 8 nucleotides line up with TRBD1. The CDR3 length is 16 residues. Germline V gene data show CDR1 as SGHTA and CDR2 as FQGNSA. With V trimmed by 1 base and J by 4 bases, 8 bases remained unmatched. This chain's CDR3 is CASSLGSGGVGTEAFF. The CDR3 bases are TGTGCCAGCAGCTTAGGTTCAGGGGGCGTAGGCACTGAAGCTTTCTTT.

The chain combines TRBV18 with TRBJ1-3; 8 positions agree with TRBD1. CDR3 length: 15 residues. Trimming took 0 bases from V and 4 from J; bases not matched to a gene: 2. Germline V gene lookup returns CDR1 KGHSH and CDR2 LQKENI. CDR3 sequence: CASSPPWDRGNTIYF. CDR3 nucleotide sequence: TGTGCCAGCTCACCACCCTGGGACAGGGGAAACACCATATATTTT.

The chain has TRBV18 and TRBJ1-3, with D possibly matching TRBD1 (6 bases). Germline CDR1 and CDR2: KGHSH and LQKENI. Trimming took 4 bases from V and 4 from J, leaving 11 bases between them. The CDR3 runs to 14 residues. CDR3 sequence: CASSLTGLGNTIYF. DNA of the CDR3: TGTGCCAGCTCACTCACAGGGCTCGGAAACACCATATATTTT. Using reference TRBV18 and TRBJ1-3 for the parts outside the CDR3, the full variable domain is NAGVMQNPRHLVRRRGQEARLRCSPMKGHSHVYWYRQLPEEGLKFMVYLQKENIIDESGMPKERFSAEFPKEGPSILRIQQVVRGDSAAYFCASSLTGLGNTIYFGEGSWLTVV.

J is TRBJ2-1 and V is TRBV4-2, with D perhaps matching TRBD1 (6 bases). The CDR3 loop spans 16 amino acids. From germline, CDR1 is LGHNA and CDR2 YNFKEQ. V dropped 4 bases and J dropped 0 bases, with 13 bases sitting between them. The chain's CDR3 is CASSRGQGDSYNEQFF. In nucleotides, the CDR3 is TGTGCCAGCAGCCGGGGACAAGGGGACTCCTACAATGAGCAGTTCTTC.

DNA for the CDR3: TGTGCCTGGACCCGGGCGGGAGCCAACACCGGGGAGCTGTTTTTT. This gives the protein CAWTRAGANTGELFF. The J gene is TRBJ2-2, the V gene TRBV30; 7 bases are a match to TRBD2. Germline CDR1 reads GTSNPN; CDR2 reads SVGIG (reference sequence). The CDR3 extends over 15 amino acids. V was pared by 4 bases and J by 2 bases, with 7 bases of the junction left unmatched.

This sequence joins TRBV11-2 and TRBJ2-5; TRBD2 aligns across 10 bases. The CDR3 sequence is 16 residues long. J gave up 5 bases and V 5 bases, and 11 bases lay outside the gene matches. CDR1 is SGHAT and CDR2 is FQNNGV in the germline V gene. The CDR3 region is CASSQKTPSGSETQYF. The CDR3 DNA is TGTGCCAGCAGCCAAAAAACCCCTAGCGGGAGTGAGACCCAGTACTTC.

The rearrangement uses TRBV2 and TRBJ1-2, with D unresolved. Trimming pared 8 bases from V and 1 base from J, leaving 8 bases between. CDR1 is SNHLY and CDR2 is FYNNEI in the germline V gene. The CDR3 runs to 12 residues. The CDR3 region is CASAVFNYGYTF. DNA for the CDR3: TGTGCCAGCGCGGTATTTAACTATGGCTACACCTTC.

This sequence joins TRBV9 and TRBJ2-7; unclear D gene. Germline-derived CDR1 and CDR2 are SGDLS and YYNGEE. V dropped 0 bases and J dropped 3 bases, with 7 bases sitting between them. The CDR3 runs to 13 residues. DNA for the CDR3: TGTGCCAGCAGCGTAGGGGCAGACTACGAGCAGTACTTC. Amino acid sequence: CASSVGADYEQYF.

The CDR3 sequence: CASRGGGGRPTDTQYF. In nucleotides, the CDR3 is TGTGCCAGCAGAGGGGGGGGCGGGAGGCCCACAGATACGCAGTATTTT. The rearrangement uses TRBV7-2 and TRBJ2-3, with TRBD2 matching over 8 bases. V trimming: 6 bases; J trimming: 2 bases; junction bases outside the gene matches: 10. This CDR3 is 16 amino acids long. Germline V lookup: CDR1 SGHTA, CDR2 FQGNSA. Full variable domain (outside the CDR3, taken from reference TRBV7-2 and TRBJ2-3): GAGVSQSPSNKVTEKGKDVELRCDPISGHTALYWYRQSLGQGLEFLIYFQGNSAPDKSGLPSDRFSAERTGGSVSTLTIQRTQQEDSAVYLCASRGGGGRPTDTQYFGPGTRLTVL.

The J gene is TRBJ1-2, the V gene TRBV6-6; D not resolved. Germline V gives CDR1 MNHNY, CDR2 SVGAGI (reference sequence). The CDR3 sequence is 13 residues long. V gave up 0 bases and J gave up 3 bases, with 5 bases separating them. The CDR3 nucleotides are TGTGCCAGCAGTTACTCGGCAGACTATGGCTACACCTTC. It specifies CASSYSADYGYTF.

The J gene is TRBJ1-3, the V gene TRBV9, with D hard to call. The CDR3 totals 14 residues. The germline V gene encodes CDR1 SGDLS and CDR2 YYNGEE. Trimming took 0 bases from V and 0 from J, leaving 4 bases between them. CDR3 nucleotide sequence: TGTGCCAGCAGCGTAGCTGGCTCTGGAAACACCATATATTTT. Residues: CASSVAGSGNTIYF. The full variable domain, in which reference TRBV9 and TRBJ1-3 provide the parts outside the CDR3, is DSGVTQTPKHLITATGQRVTLRCSPRSGDLSVYWYQQSLDQGLQFLIQYYNGEERAKGNILERFSAQQFPDLHSELNLSSLELGDSALYFCASSVAGSGNTIYFGEGSWLTVV.

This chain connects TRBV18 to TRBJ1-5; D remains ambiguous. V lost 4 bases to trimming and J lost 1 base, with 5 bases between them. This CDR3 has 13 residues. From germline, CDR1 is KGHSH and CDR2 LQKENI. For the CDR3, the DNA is TGTGCCAGCTCACGGGTGAGCAATCAGCCCCAGCATTTT. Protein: CASSRVSNQPQHF.

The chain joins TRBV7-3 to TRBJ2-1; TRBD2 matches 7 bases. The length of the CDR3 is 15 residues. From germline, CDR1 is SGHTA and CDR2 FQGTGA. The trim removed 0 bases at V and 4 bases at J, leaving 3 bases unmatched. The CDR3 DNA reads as TGTGCCAGCAGCTTAACTGCGCGGGGGTACAATGAGCAGTTCTTC. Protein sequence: CASSLTARGYNEQFF.

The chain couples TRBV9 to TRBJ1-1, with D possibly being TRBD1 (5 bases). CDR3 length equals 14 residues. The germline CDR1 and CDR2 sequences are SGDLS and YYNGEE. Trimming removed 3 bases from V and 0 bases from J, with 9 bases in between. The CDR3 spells CASSEGALNTEAFF. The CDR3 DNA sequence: TGTGCCAGCAGCGAAGGGGCATTGAACACTGAAGCTTTCTTT.

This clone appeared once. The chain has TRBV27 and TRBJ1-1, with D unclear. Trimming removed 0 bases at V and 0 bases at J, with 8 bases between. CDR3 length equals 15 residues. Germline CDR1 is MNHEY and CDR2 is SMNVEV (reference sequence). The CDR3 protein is CASSLSGSMNTEAFF. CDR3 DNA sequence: TGTGCCAGCAGTTTATCGGGCAGCATGAACACTGAAGCTTTCTTT.

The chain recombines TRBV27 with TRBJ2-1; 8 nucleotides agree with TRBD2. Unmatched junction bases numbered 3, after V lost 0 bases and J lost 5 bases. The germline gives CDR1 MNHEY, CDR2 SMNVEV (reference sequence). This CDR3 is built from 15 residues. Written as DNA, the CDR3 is TGTGCCAGCAGTTTATCCCTAGCGGGTAACAATGAGCAGTTCTTC. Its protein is CASSLSLAGNNEQFF.

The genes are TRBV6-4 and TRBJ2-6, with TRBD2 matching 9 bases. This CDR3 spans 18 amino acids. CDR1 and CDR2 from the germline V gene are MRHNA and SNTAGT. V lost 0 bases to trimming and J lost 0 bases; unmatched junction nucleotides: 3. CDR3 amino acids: CASSDSTSGPSGANVLTF. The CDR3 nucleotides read TGTGCCAGCAGTGACTCGACTAGCGGCCCCTCTGGGGCCAACGTCCTGACTTTC.

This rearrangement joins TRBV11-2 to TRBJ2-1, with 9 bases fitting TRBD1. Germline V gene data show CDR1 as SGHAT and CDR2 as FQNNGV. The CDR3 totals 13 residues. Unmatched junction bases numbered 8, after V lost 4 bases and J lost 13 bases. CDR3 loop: CASSSQGQGYQFF. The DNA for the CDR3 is TGTGCCAGCAGCTCCCAGGGACAGGGTTACCAGTTCTTC.

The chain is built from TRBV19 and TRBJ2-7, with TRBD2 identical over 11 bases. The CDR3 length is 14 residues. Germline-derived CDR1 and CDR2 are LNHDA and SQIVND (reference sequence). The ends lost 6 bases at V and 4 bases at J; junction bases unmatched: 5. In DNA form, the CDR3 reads TGTGCCAGTAGCCATACTAGCGGGGGATACGAGCAGTACTTC. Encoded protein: CASSHTSGGYEQYF.

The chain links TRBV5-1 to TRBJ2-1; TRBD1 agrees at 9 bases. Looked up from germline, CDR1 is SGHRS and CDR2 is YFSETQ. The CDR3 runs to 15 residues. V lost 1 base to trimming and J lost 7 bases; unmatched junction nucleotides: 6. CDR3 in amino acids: CASSLSQGARNEQFF. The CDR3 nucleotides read TGCGCCAGCAGCTTGTCACAGGGGGCGAGGAATGAGCAGTTCTTC. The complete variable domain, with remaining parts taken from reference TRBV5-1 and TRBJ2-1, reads KAGVTQTPRYLIKTRGQQVTLSCSPISGHRSVSWYQQTPGQGLQFLFEYFSETQRNKGNFPGRFSGRQFSNSRSEMNVSTLELGDSALYLCASSLSQGARNEQFFGPGTRLTVL.

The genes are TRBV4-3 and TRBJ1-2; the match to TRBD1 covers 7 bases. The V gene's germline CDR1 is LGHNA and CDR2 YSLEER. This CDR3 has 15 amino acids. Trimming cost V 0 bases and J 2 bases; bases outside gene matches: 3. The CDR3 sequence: CASSQDRGFNYGYTF. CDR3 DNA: TGCGCCAGCAGCCAAGACAGGGGGTTCAACTATGGCTACACCTTC.

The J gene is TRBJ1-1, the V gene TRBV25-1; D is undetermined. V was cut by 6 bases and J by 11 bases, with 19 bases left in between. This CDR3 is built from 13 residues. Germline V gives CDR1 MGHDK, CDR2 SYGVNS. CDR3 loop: CASSAEEGPIAFF. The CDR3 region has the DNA TGTGCCAGCAGCGCGGAGGAGGGTCCGATTGCTTTCTTT.

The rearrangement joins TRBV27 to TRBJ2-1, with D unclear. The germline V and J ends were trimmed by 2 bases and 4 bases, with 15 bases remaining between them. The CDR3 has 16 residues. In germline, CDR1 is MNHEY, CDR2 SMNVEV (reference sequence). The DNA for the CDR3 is TGTGCCAGCAGTTTAGAGACCTGGACGACGTACAATGAGCAGTTCTTC. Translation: CASSLETWTTYNEQFF.

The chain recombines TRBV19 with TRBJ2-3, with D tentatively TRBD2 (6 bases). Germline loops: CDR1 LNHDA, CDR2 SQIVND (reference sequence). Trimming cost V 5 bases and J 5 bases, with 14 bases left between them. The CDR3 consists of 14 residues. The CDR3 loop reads CASSAGTARDTQYF. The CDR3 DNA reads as TGTGCCAGTAGTGCCGGGACTGCACGAGATACGCAGTATTTT.

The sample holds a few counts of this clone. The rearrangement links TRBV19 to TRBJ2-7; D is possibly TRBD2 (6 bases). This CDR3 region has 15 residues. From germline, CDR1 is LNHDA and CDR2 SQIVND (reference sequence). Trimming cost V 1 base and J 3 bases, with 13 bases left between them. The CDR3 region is CASSIGLATHYEQYF. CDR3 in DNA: TGTGCCAGTAGTATAGGTCTAGCGACCCACTACGAGCAGTACTTC.

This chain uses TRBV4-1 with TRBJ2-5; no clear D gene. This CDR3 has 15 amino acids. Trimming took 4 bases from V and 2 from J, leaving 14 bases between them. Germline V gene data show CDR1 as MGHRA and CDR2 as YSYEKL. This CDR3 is CASSLDMGNQETQYF. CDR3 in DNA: TGCGCCAGCAGCCTAGACATGGGAAATCAAGAGACCCAGTACTTC.

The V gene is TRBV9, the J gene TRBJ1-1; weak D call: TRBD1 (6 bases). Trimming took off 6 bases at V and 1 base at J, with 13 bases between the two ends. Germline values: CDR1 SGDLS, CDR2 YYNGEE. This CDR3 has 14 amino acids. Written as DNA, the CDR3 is TGTGCCAGCAAGGGGGGACAAGGGAACACTGAAGCTTTCTTT. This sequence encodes CASKGGQGNTEAFF.

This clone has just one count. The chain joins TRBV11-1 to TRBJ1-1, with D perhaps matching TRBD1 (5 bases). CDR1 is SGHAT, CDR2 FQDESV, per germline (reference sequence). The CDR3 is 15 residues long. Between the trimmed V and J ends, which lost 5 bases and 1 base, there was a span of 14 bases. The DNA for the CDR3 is TGTGCCAGCAGCAGGGGCGGTCTCAGGAACACTGAAGCTTTCTTT. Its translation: CASSRGGLRNTEAFF.

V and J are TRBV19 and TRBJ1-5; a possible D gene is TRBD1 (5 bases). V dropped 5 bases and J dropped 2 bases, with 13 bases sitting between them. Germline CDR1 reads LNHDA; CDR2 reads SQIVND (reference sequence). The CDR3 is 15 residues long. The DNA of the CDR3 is TGTGCCAGTAGTCCCATAGGGGCTCGCAATCAGCCCCAGCATTTT. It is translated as CASSPIGARNQPQHF.